Each of the 9 T cell receptor beta chains below was sequenced from the same sample in a study of tumor-infiltrating lymphocytes in primary liver carcinoma. Total RNA and DNA came together from around 20-30 mg of bulk tissue without cell sorting. The template, approximately 500 ng total RNA, yielded TCR beta cDNA made with a constant-region primer. Nested multiplex PCR, run for three rounds with slightly modified ARM-PCR, yielded TCR beta libraries. Both of the initial two PCR rounds ran for nine to ten cycles and employed TRBV1-TRBV30 forward primers alongside a C-beta reverse primer. TCRdb processed the multiplex PCR reads anew with MiXCR; each CDR3 protein has one entry. Of about 210,000 distinct CDR3 sequences in the sample, around four fifths were seen once. The sample taken for sequencing was tumor tissue from primary liver carcinoma. Receptor source: a man aged 40-49 years with primary liver carcinoma and hepatitis B virus infection.

V and J are TRBV2 and TRBJ2-7; perhaps TRBD2 as D (6 bases). The germline gives CDR1 SNHLY, CDR2 FYNNEI. The length of the CDR3 is 13 residues. V was shortened by 7 bases and J by 2 bases, with 12 bases between the two germline ends. This chain's CDR3 is CASIGGLTYEQYF. The CDR3 DNA reads as TGTGCCAGCATTGGGGGACTGACCTACGAGCAGTACTTC.

The chain has TRBV29-1 and TRBJ2-5, with D possibly TRBD1 on 5 matching bases. Germline V CDR1 and CDR2: SQVTM, ANQGSEA. The CDR3 has 12 residues. With 6 bases removed from V and 8 bases from J, the gap between germline ends came to 16 bases. CDR3 DNA: TGCAGCGTGCCACAGGTATGGACCACCCAGTACTTC. It codes for CSVPQVWTTQYF. The full variable domain, its missing parts supplied by reference TRBV29-1 and TRBJ2-5, is SAVISQKPSRDICQRGTSLTIQCQVDSQVTMMFWYRQQPGQSLTLIATANQGSEATYESGFVIDKFPISRPNLTFSTLTVSNMSPEDSSIYLCSVPQVWTTQYFGPGTRLLVL.

J is TRBJ1-1 and V is TRBV12-3 or TRBV12-4; 10 nucleotides align to TRBD1. With V trimmed by 5 bases and J by 5 bases, 8 bases remained unmatched. The CDR3 has 15 residues. This chain's CDR3 is CASSKPGQGKTEAFF. Written as DNA, the CDR3 is TGTGCCAGCAGTAAACCGGGACAGGGGAAGACTGAAGCTTTCTTT.

In regard to this clonotype: Lacking the conserved final phenylalanine or tryptophan, this CDR3 likely reflects a read error. The V call is TRBV14, the J call TRBJ2-6, with D uncertain. Germline assignment: CDR1 SGHDN and CDR2 FVKESK. V lost 1 base and J 2 bases, leaving 6 bases between the germline ends. The CDR3 consists of 15 residues. The CDR3 DNA sequence: TGTGCCAGCAGCCAAGGCGCAACTGGGGCCAACGTCCTGACTTAC. This translates into CASSQGATGANVLTY.

V usage is TRBV18 and J usage is TRBJ1-5; perhaps TRBD2 as D (5 bases). The J call is in doubt because the DNA end fits TRBJ2-3 better. Germline CDR1 and CDR2: KGHSH and LQKENI. There are 16 residues in the CDR3. The CDR3, as DNA: TGTGCCAGCTCACCACAGTATGGTGGAGGCAATCAGCCCCAGTATTTT. It specifies CASSPQYGGGNQPQYF.

About this clonotype: One junction end does not reproduce the germline sequence, and a read error may be involved. This chain links TRBV6-5 with TRBJ2-5; D gene unclear. The germline V gene encodes CDR1 MNHEY and CDR2 SVGAGI. The CDR3 length is 13 residues. This chain's CDR3 is CATQWGRQDTQYF. CDR3 bases: TGTGCCACCCAGTGGGGTCGCCAAGATACCCAGTACTTC.

The chain has TRBV7-8 and TRBJ2-7; TRBD2 matches at 13 bases. The CDR3 has 18 residues. Per the germline V gene, CDR1 is SGHVS and CDR2 is FQNEAQ. Losses at the gene ends were 5 bases for V and 1 base for J; bases not matched to a gene: 11. Written as DNA, the CDR3 is TGTGCCAGCAGCCTTCGGACTAGCGGGAGTATGAGTTCCTACGAGCAGTACTTC. Translated, it gives CASSLRTSGSMSSYEQYF.

The V and J genes are TRBV5-1 and TRBJ2-1; TRBD2 matches 7 bases. V lost 0 bases, J lost 3 bases, and 15 bases stayed unmatched. This CDR3 is 19 amino acids long. Per germline, CDR1 SGHRS and CDR2 YFSETQ. CDR3 DNA sequence: TGCGCCAGCAGCTTGGTTTCTTGGGAGGGGCATCATCACTACAATGAGCAGTTCTTC. Translated: CASSLVSWEGHHHYNEQFF.

This clonotype is labeled large. J is TRBJ1-1 and V is TRBV29-1; D gene unclear. This CDR3 region has 10 residues. With 6 bases removed from V and 3 bases from J, the gap between germline ends came to 5 bases. Germline lookup yields CDR1 SQVTM and CDR2 ANQGSEA. The CDR3 is CSVLDTEAFF. Written as DNA, the CDR3 is TGCAGCGTACTTGACACTGAAGCTTTCTTT.